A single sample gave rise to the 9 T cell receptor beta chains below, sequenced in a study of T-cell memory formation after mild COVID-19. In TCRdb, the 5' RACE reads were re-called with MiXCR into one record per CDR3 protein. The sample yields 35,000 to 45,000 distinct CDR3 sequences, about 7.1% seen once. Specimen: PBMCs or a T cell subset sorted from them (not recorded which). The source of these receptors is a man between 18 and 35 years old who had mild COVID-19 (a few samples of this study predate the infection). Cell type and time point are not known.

The DNA of the CDR3 is TGTGCCAGCAGTTACTCCCACCGGTTAAATTCACCCCTCCACTTT. Translation gives CASSYSHRLNSPLHF. The chain couples TRBV6-2 or TRBV6-3 to TRBJ1-6; D not resolved. Trimming removed 0 bases at V and 7 bases at J, with 10 bases between. Germline V CDR1 and CDR2: MNHEY, SVGEGT. The CDR3 extends over 15 amino acids.

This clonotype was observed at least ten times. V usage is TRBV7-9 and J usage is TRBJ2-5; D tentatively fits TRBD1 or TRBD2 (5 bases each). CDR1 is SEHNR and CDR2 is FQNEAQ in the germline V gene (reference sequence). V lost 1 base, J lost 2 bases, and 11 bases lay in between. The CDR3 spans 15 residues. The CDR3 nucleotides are TGTGCCAGCAGCTTAGTGGGACGCCTGCAAGAGACCCAGTACTTC. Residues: CASSLVGRLQETQYF.

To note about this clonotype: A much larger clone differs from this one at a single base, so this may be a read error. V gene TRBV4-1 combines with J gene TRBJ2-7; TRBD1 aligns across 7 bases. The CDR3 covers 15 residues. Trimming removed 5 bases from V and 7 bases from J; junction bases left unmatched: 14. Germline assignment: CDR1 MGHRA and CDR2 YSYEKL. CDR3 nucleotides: TGCGCCAGCAGCGGGTCGACAGGGCGACGAGTGGAGCAGTACGTC. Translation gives CASSGSTGRRVEQYV.

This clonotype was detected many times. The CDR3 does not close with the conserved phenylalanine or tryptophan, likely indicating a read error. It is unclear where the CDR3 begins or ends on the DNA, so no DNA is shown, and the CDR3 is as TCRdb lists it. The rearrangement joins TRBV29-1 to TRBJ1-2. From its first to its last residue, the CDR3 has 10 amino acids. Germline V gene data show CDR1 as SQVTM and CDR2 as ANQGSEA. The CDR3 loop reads CSVDSRDFLS.

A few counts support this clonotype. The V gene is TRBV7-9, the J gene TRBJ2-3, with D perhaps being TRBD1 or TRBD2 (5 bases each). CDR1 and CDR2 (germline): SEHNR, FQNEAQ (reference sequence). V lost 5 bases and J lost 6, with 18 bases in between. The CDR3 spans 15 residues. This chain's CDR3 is CASSDRGKGTDTQYF. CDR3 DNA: TGTGCCAGCAGCGATCGAGGCAAGGGGACGGATACGCAGTATTTT.

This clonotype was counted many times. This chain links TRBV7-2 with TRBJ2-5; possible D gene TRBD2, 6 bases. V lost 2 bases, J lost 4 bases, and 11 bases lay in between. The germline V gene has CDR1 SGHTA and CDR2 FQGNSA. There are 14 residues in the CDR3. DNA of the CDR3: TGTGCCAGCAGCTTACGAAGACTAGTAGAGACCCAGTACTTC. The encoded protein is CASSLRRLVETQYF.

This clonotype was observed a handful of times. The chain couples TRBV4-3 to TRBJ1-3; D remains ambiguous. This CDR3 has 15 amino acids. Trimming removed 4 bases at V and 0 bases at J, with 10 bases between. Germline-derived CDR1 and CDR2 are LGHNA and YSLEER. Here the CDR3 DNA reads TGCGCCAGCAGCCCAGGCGGGGACTCTGGAAACACCATATATTTT. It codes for CASSPGGDSGNTIYF.

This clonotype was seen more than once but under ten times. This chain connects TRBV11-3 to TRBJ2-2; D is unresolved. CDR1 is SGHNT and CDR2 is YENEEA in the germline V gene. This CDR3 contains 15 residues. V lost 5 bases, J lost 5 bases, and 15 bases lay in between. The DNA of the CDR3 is TGTGCCAGCAGCCCGTCGCATACACAAACCGGGGAGCTGTTTTTT. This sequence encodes CASSPSHTQTGELFF.

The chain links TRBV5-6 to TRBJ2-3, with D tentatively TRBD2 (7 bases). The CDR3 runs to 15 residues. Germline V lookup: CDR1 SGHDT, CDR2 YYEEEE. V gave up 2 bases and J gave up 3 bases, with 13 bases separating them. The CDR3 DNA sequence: TGTGCCAGCAGCTTCGACAGGCGGGGGACAGATACGCAGTATTTT. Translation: CASSFDRRGTDTQYF.